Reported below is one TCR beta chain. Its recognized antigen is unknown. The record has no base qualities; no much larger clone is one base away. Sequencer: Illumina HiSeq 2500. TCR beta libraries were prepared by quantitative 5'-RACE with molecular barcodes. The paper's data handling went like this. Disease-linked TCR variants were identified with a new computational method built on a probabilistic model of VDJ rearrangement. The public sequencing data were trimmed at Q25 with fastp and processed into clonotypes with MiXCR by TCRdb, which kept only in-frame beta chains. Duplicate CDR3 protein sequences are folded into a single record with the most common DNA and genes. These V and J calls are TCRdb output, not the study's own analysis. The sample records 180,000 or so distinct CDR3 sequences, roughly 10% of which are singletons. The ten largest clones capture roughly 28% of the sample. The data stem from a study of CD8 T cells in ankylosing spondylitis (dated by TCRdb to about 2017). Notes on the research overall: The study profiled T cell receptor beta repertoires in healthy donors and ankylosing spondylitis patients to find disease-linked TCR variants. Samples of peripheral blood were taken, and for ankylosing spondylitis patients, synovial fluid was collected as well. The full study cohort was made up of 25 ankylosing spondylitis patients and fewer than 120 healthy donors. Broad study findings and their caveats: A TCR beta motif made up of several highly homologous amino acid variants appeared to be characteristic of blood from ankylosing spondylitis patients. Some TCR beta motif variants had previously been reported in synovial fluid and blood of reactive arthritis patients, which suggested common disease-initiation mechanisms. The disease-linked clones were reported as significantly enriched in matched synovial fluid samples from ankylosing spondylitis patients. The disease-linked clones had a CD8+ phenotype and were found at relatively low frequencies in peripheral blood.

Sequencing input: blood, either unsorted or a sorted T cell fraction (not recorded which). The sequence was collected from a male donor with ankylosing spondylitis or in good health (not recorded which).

For the CDR3, the sequence is CASSYLTSGANVLTF. The DNA is as follows: TGTGCCAGCAGTTACTTGACCTCTGGGGCCAACGTCCTGACTTTC. The chain was built from TRBV6-2 or TRBV6-3 and TRBJ2-6, with the D gene uncertain. The CDR3 runs 15 residues from the cysteine to the phenylalanine. Only the CDR3 region is kept as DNA, spanning 45 bases read in frame from base 1. CDR1 and CDR2, looked up from the germline V gene, are MNHEY and SVGEGT. Between the V and J ends, shortened by 1 base and 0 bases respectively, the junction contains 4 bases.